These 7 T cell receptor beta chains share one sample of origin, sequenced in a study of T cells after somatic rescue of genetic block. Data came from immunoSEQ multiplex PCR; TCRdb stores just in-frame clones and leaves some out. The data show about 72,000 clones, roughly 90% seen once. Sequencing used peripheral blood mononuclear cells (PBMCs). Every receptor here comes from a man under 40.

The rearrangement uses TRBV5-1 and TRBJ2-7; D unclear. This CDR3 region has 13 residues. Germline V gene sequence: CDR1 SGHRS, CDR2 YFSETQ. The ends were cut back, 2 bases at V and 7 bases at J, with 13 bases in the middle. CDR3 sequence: CASSLEPSGEQYF. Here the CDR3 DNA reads TGCGCCAGCAGCTTAGAACCCTCCGGGGAGCAGTACTTC.

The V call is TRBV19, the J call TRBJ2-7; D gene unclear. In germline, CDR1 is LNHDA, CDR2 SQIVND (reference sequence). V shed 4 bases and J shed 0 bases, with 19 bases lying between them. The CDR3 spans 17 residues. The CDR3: CASSRAFRTLSSYEQYF. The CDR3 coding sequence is TGTGCCAGTAGTAGGGCCTTTCGGACGTTGAGCTCCTACGAGCAGTACTTC. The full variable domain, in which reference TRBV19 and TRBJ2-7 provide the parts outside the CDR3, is DGGITQSPKYLFRKEGQNVTLSCEQNLNHDAMYWYRQDPGQGLRLIYYSQIVNDFQKGDIAEGYSVSREKKESFPLTVTSAQKNPTAFYLCASSRAFRTLSSYEQYFGPGTRLTVT.

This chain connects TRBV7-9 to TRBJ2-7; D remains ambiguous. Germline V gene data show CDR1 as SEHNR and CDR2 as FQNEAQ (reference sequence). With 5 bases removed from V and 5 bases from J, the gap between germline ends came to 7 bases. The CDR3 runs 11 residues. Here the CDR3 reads CASSLSNEQYF. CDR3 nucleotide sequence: TGTGCCAGCAGCCTCTCAAACGAGCAGTACTTC.

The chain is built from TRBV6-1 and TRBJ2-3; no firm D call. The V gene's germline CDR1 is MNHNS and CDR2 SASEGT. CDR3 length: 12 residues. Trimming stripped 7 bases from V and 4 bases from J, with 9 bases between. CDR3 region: CASTRWADTQYF. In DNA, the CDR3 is TGTGCCAGCACCCGCTGGGCAGATACGCAGTATTTT.

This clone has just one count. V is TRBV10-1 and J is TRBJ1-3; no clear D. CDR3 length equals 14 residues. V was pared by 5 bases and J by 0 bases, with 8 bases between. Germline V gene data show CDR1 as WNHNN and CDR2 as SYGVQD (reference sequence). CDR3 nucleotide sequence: TGCGCCAGCAGTCAGGACCTCTCTGGAAACACCATATATTTT. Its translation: CASSQDLSGNTIYF.

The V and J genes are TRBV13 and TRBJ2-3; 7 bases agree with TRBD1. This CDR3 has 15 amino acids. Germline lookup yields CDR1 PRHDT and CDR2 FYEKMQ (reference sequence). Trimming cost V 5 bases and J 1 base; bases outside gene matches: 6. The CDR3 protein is CASSLTGAGTDTQYF. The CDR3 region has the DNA TGTGCCAGCAGCCTAACAGGGGCCGGCACAGATACGCAGTATTTT.

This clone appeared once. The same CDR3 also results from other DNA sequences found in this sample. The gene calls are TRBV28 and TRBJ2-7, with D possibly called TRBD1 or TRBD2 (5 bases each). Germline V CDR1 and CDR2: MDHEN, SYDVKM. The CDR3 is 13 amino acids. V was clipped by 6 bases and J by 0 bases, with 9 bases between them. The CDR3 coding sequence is TGTGCCAGCAGCCGGGACGGCTCCTACGAGCAGTACTTC. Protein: CASSRDGSYEQYF.